These 20 T cell receptor beta chains came from one sample sequenced in a study of blood T cell repertoires in COVID-19. Sequenced by immunoSEQ multiplex PCR; TCRdb stores in-frame clones only, minus some. Here the sample spans roughly 330,000 clones, about 87% being singletons. Input material: PBMCs or T cells enriched from blood (not recorded which). The source is a woman aged 25 to 45 who had recovered from COVID-19.

This chain links TRBV2 with TRBJ1-6, with 8 bases matching TRBD1. CDR3 size: 15 residues. Trimming took 8 bases from V and 7 from J; bases not matched to a gene: 10. Per the germline V gene, CDR1 is SNHLY and CDR2 is FYNNEI. The CDR3 spells CASAETGVGNSPLHF. In DNA form, the CDR3 reads TGTGCCAGCGCCGAGACAGGGGTAGGGAATTCACCCCTCCACTTT.

The chain links TRBV19 to TRBJ1-2; D is unresolved. Trimming stripped 3 bases from V and 4 bases from J, with 12 bases between. CDR3 length: 14 amino acids. Germline V lookup: CDR1 LNHDA, CDR2 SQIVND (reference sequence). DNA for the CDR3: TGTGCCAGTAGTATGAGCACTACGGGCTATGGCTACACCTTC. Encoded protein: CASSMSTTGYGYTF.

The chain employs TRBV13 and TRBJ2-7, with 10 bases fitting TRBD1. Losses at the gene ends were 4 bases for V and 3 bases for J; bases not matched to a gene: 9. The CDR3 contains 16 residues. Germline V gene lookup returns CDR1 PRHDT and CDR2 FYEKMQ (reference sequence). In DNA form, the CDR3 reads TGTGCCAGCAGCTCATATTCCGGGACAGGGGACTACGAGCAGTACTTC. Its protein is CASSSYSGTGDYEQYF.

The chain uses TRBV21-1 and TRBJ2-2; the table gives TRBD2 as D, unverified against the DNA. TRBV21-1 is recorded as a pseudogene. The CDR3 loop spans 19 amino acids. CDR3 region: CASSMLPGTSGGHTGELFF. The CDR3 region has the DNA TGTGCCAGCAGCATGCTCCCTGGGACTAGCGGGGGGCACACCGGGGAGCTGTTTTTT.

The chain couples TRBV4-1 to TRBJ2-3; 9 positions agree with TRBD2. Looked up from germline, CDR1 is MGHRA and CDR2 is YSYEKL. The CDR3 is made up of 13 amino acids. J was trimmed by 5 bases and V by 10 bases; bases with no gene match: 7. CDR3 amino acids: CATQRAGGDTQYF. As DNA, the CDR3 is TGCGCCACCCAAAGAGCGGGGGGAGATACGCAGTATTTT.

This chain joins TRBV29-1 and TRBJ1-4, with TRBD1 matching 8 bases. This CDR3 is built from 15 residues. Germline-derived CDR1 and CDR2 are SQVTM and ANQGSEA. The trim removed 3 bases at V and 8 bases at J, leaving 11 bases unmatched. The CDR3 region has the DNA TGCAGCGTTGATGACCTACAGGGGGATGGCGAAAAACTGTTTTTT. This codes for CSVDDLQGDGEKLFF.

V and J are TRBV7-8 and TRBJ1-5, with D unclear. The CDR3 consists of 18 residues. Germline V lookup: CDR1 SGHVS, CDR2 FQNEAQ. V shed 5 bases and J shed 0 bases, with 20 bases lying between them. CDR3 sequence (DNA): TGTGCCAGCAGCCGTGAGAGGAAGGTAGATACTAGCAATCAGCCCCAGCATTTT. It yields the protein CASSRERKVDTSNQPQHF.

The rearrangement joins TRBV5-1 to TRBJ1-3, with TRBD1 matching 9 bases. CDR3 length equals 15 residues. Germline V gene sequence: CDR1 SGHRS, CDR2 YFSETQ. J gave up 3 bases and V 4 bases, and 5 bases lay outside the gene matches. CDR3 sequence (DNA): TGCGCCAGCAGCCCGAGGACAGGGGATGGAAACACCATATATTTT. This encodes CASSPRTGDGNTIYF.

The chain combines TRBV5-1 with TRBJ2-3, with 10 bases matching TRBD1. This CDR3 has 14 amino acids. Germline CDR1 SGHRS, CDR2 YFSETQ. The V segment lost 7 bases and the J segment 3 bases; nucleotides outside the gene matches: 5. CDR3 nucleotide sequence: TGCGCCAGCGGCCGGGACAGGGGAACAGATACGCAGTATTTT. This codes for CASGRDRGTDTQYF.

The V and J genes are TRBV18 and TRBJ2-7, with 12 bases identical to TRBD1. The CDR3 contains 14 residues. Germline CDR1 and CDR2: KGHSH and LQKENI. V trimming: 6 bases; J trimming: 6 bases; junction bases outside the gene matches: 6. The CDR3 loop reads CASSSGTGGGEQYF. The CDR3 nucleotides are TGTGCCAGCTCGTCCGGGACAGGGGGCGGCGAGCAGTACTTC.

The rearrangement joins TRBV3-1 (or the pseudogene TRBV3-2) to TRBJ1-1; TRBD1 agrees at 11 bases. The CDR3 is made up of 15 amino acids. The germline V gene encodes CDR1 LGHDT and CDR2 YNNKEL (reference sequence). The J segment lost 4 bases and the V segment lost 2 bases, leaving 3 bases of the junction unmatched. The CDR3 DNA sequence: TGTGCCAGCAGCCAATGGACAGGGGGCCCCACTGAAGCTTTCTTT. This sequence encodes CASSQWTGGPTEAFF.

V and J are TRBV6-5 and TRBJ1-2; TRBD1 aligns across 12 bases. Germline CDR1 MNHEY, CDR2 SVGAGI. CDR3 size: 14 residues. J lost 7 bases, V lost 5 bases, and 5 bases had no gene match. CDR3 nucleotide sequence: TGTGCCAGCAGTCGGGACAGGGGGCTTTTTGGCTACACCTTC. As protein: CASSRDRGLFGYTF.

The genes are TRBV30 and TRBJ2-3, with 7 bases identical to TRBD1. The CDR3 sequence is 13 residues long. Germline V CDR1 and CDR2: GTSNPN, SVGIG (reference sequence). Germline trimming cut 4 bases from V and 3 bases from J; bases unmatched to any gene: 4. The DNA of the CDR3 is TGTGCCTGGAAAGGGGGCGTAACAGATACGCAGTATTTT. This encodes CAWKGGVTDTQYF. Using reference TRBV30 and TRBJ2-3 for the parts outside the CDR3, the full variable domain is SQTIHQWPATLVQPVGSPLSLECTVEGTSNPNLYWYRQAAGRGLQLLFYSVGIGQISSEVPQNLSASRPQDRQFILSSKKLLLSDSGFYLCAWKGGVTDTQYFGPGTRLTVL.

The V gene is TRBV5-1, the J gene TRBJ2-3, with D perhaps TRBD1 (6 bases). Trimming took 2 bases from V and 0 from J, leaving 10 bases between them. Germline V lookup: CDR1 SGHRS, CDR2 YFSETQ. The CDR3 has 15 residues. The CDR3 region is CASSFGRGSTDTQYF. The CDR3 nucleotides read TGCGCCAGCAGCTTCGGCAGGGGTAGCACAGATACGCAGTATTTT.

The J gene is TRBJ2-2, the V gene TRBV11-2; 10 nucleotides line up with TRBD2. The CDR3 consists of 15 residues. CDR1 is SGHAT and CDR2 is FQNNGV in the germline V gene. V trimming: 3 bases; J trimming: 5 bases; junction bases outside the gene matches: 3. The CDR3 protein is CASSLSGGATGELFF. CDR3 sequence (DNA): TGTGCCAGCAGCTTGAGCGGGGGGGCGACCGGGGAGCTGTTTTTT.

This chain links TRBV7-2 with TRBJ2-7, with TRBD1 identical over 8 bases. CDR1 and CDR2 (germline): SGHTA, FQGNSA. The CDR3 runs to 17 residues. The J segment lost 5 bases and the V segment lost 4 bases, leaving 16 bases of the junction unmatched. The CDR3 coding sequence is TGTGCCAGCAGCTCCGACCGGGGGCGACAGGGGAGCCACGAGCAGTACTTC. It translates to CASSSDRGRQGSHEQYF.

This clone came up many times. CDR3 sequence reads: CASSLATGTGIAFF. CDR3 DNA: TGCGCCAGCAGCTTGGCCACCGGGACAGGGATTGCTTTCTTT. The chain has TRBV5-1 and TRBJ1-1; 9 positions match TRBD1. The CDR3 is 14 residues long. Germline CDR1 and CDR2: SGHRS and YFSETQ. Trimming took 0 bases from V and 11 from J; bases not matched to a gene: 8.

This clone appeared once. The chain employs TRBV3-1 (or the pseudogene TRBV3-2) and TRBJ1-1; 7 nucleotides match TRBD1. The CDR3 length is 14 residues. Germline V gene lookup returns CDR1 LGHDT and CDR2 YNNKEL (reference sequence). The trim removed 4 bases at V and 5 bases at J, leaving 7 bases unmatched. This chain's CDR3 is CASSPETGWTEAFF. The CDR3 DNA reads TGTGCCAGCAGCCCCGAGACAGGGTGGACTGAAGCTTTCTTT.

V is TRBV5-6 and J is TRBJ2-1; 8 bases fit TRBD2. This CDR3 has 15 residues. The V gene end was trimmed by 4 bases and the J gene end by 9 bases; junction bases not matched to a gene: 12. From germline, CDR1 is SGHDT and CDR2 YYEEEE. This CDR3 reads CASSPTGLDRSEQFF. CDR3 in DNA: TGTGCCAGCAGCCCGACGGGACTAGATCGGAGTGAGCAGTTCTTC.

This chain links TRBV19 with TRBJ2-7; tentative D call: TRBD1 (6 bases). Germline V gene data show CDR1 as LNHDA and CDR2 as SQIVND (reference sequence). V was trimmed by 7 bases and J by 2 bases, leaving 9 bases between them. The CDR3 covers 12 residues. In nucleotides, the CDR3 is TGTGCCAGTACGGACAGCACCTACGAGCAGTACTTC. Protein sequence: CASTDSTYEQYF. Based on the CDR3 plus reference TRBV19 and TRBJ2-7, the full variable domain is DGGITQSPKYLFRKEGQNVTLSCEQNLNHDAMYWYRQDPGQGLRLIYYSQIVNDFQKGDIAEGYSVSREKKESFPLTVTSAQKNPTAFYLCASTDSTYEQYFGPGTRLTVT.